The 31 T cell receptor beta chains below were found in one sample sequenced in a study of T-cell memory formation after mild COVID-19. TCRdb reprocessed the 5' RACE reads via MiXCR and lists one record per CDR3 protein. The sample carries 4,000 to 5,000 distinct CDR3 sequences, 44% recorded once. Input material: PBMCs or a T cell subset sorted from them (not recorded which). The receptor source for this set is an adult who had mild COVID-19 (a few samples of this study predate the infection). Cell type and time point are not known.

V gene TRBV9 combines with J gene TRBJ2-1; 7 bases align to TRBD2. The CDR3 has 13 amino acids. J gave up 9 bases and V 0 bases, and 3 bases lay outside the gene matches. The V gene's germline CDR1 is SGDLS and CDR2 YYNGEE. The CDR3 protein is CASSVDAGVEQFF. The CDR3 nucleotides read TGTGCCAGCAGCGTAGACGCGGGAGTTGAGCAGTTCTTC.

By sample share, this clonotype is medium-sized. V gene TRBV7-9 combines with J gene TRBJ2-5; TRBD2 agrees at 11 bases. Germline CDR1 and CDR2: SEHNR and FQNEAQ (reference sequence). This CDR3 contains 21 residues. The V segment lost 5 bases and the J segment 2 bases; nucleotides outside the gene matches: 22. CDR3 sequence: CASSPPGGAGTSGGHQETQYF. For the CDR3, the DNA is TGTGCCAGCAGCCCCCCCGGGGGGGCCGGAACTAGCGGGGGCCATCAAGAGACCCAGTACTTC.

This clonotype is medium-sized. The gene calls are TRBV6-6 and TRBJ1-2; tentatively, D is TRBD1 (5 bases). Germline V gives CDR1 MNHNY, CDR2 SVGAGI (reference sequence). There are 13 residues in the CDR3. The CDR3 nucleotides read TGTGCGTCAGTCTCCCCACAGGCAGGGGGCTACACCTTC. Its translation: CASVSPQAGGYTF.

V is TRBV6-5 and J is TRBJ2-3, with no clear D. CDR1 is MNHEY and CDR2 is SVGAGI in the germline V gene. Trimming removed 0 bases from V and 3 bases from J, with 7 bases in between. The CDR3 runs 14 residues. The CDR3 bases are TGTGCCAGCAGTTACTCGGATCGGACAGATACGCAGTATTTT. Encoded protein: CASSYSDRTDTQYF.

In this sample, this clonotype is medium-sized. This chain uses TRBV12-3 or TRBV12-4 with TRBJ2-2; D not certain. V was trimmed by 10 bases and J by 4 bases, leaving 7 bases between them. The CDR3 has 11 amino acids. DNA of the CDR3: TGTGCCACCCTGGGCACCGGGGAGCTGTTTTTT. Encoded protein: CATLGTGELFF.

By share, this clonotype counts as medium-sized. This rearrangement joins TRBV5-1 to TRBJ1-1, with 7 bases identical to TRBD1. Trimming removed 4 bases from V and 8 bases from J; junction bases left unmatched: 5. The CDR3 is 12 residues long. The germline CDR1 and CDR2 sequences are SGHRS and YFSETQ. This CDR3 is CASSQTGLEAFF. DNA for the CDR3: TGCGCCAGCAGCCAGACAGGGTTGGAAGCTTTCTTT.

By sample fraction, this clonotype is medium-sized. CDR3 DNA: TGTGCCAGCAGTGACCCGACAGGGGGCCTTTCACCCCTCCACTTT. Translation gives CASSDPTGGLSPLHF. V is TRBV2 and J is TRBJ1-6; the match to TRBD1 covers 10 bases. This CDR3 has 15 amino acids. Losses at the gene ends were 3 bases for V and 9 bases for J; bases not matched to a gene: 5. CDR1 is SNHLY and CDR2 is FYNNEI in the germline V gene.

This rearrangement joins TRBV9 to TRBJ2-1; TRBD1 aligns across 7 bases. This CDR3 has 16 residues. J was trimmed by 3 bases and V by 0 bases; bases with no gene match: 6. CDR1 and CDR2 from the germline V gene are SGDLS and YYNGEE. Written as DNA, the CDR3 is TGTGCCAGCAGCGTAGGGGACAGTCCTGACTACAATGAGCAGTTCTTC. The encoded protein is CASSVGDSPDYNEQFF.

This clonotype is categorized as large (0.1 to 1%). This chain connects TRBV18 to TRBJ2-5; 7 bases line up with TRBD2. J lost 1 base, V lost 6 bases, and 8 bases had no gene match. Per germline, CDR1 KGHSH and CDR2 LQKENI. The CDR3 sequence is 15 residues long. CDR3 loop: CASSVGPGGQETQYF. For the CDR3, the DNA is TGTGCCAGCTCCGTCGGTCCGGGGGGCCAAGAGACCCAGTACTTC. Using reference TRBV18 and TRBJ2-5 for the parts outside the CDR3, the full variable domain is NAGVMQNPRHLVRRRGQEARLRCSPMKGHSHVYWYRQLPEEGLKFMVYLQKENIIDESGMPKERFSAEFPKEGPSILRIQQVVRGDSAAYFCASSVGPGGQETQYFGPGTRLLVL.

By frequency in the sample, this clonotype is medium-sized. The chain links TRBV20-1 to TRBJ1-5; 8 nucleotides align to TRBD1. V shed 3 bases, J shed 6 bases, and the junction held 10 bases outside the gene matches. The CDR3 is 15 residues long. Germline V gene data show CDR1 as DFQATT and CDR2 as SNEGSKA (reference sequence). The CDR3: CSARSTGVPSQPQHF. DNA of the CDR3: TGCAGTGCTAGGTCGACAGGGGTCCCGTCTCAGCCCCAGCATTTT.

This clonotype was seen just once. J is TRBJ2-7 and V is TRBV4-3; D may be TRBD1 (5 bases). Trimming stripped 0 bases from V and 5 bases from J, with 14 bases between. CDR1 is LGHNA, CDR2 YSLEER, per germline. The CDR3 sequence is 15 residues long. The CDR3: CASSQEVVRVHEQYF. In DNA, the CDR3 is TGCGCCAGCAGCCAAGAGGTAGTCAGGGTCCACGAGCAGTACTTC.

The chain links TRBV7-9 to TRBJ2-5; possibly TRBD1 for D (6 bases). CDR3 length equals 13 residues. The ends were cut back, 4 bases at V and 3 bases at J, with 9 bases in the middle. Germline CDR1 SEHNR, CDR2 FQNEAQ (reference sequence). The CDR3 DNA reads TGTGCCAGCAGCTGGGACACCGAAGAGACCCAGTACTTC. As protein: CASSWDTEETQYF. Using reference TRBV7-9 and TRBJ2-5 for the parts outside the CDR3, the full variable domain is DTGVSQNPRHKITKRGQNVTFRCDPISEHNRLYWYRQTLGQGPEFLTYFQNEAQLEKSRLLSDRFSAERPKGSFSTLEIQRTEQGDSAMYLCASSWDTEETQYFGPGTRLLVL.

V and J are TRBV4-2 and TRBJ2-3, with D perhaps TRBD1 (6 bases). Germline assignment: CDR1 LGHNA and CDR2 YNFKEQ. Trimming took 3 bases from V and 1 from J, leaving 11 bases between them. CDR3 length equals 15 residues. This CDR3 reads CASSQPGQGTDTQYF. CDR3 bases: TGTGCCAGCAGCCAGCCGGGACAAGGCACAGATACGCAGTATTTT.

The CDR3 sequence: CASSGQGHYGYTF. The CDR3 DNA follows: TGTGCCAGCAGTGGACAGGGGCACTATGGCTACACCTTC. This chain uses TRBV7-9 with TRBJ1-2, with 9 bases lining up with TRBD1. CDR1 and CDR2 from the germline V gene are SEHNR and FQNEAQ (reference sequence). The CDR3 contains 13 residues. Trimming cost V 6 bases and J 3 bases; bases outside gene matches: 2.

By frequency in the sample, this clonotype is medium-sized. The chain employs TRBV4-3 and TRBJ2-5; 8 bases map to TRBD1. Germline loops: CDR1 LGHNA, CDR2 YSLEER. The CDR3 has 14 residues. Trimming at V came to 3 bases and at J to 5 bases, leaving 5 bases not matched to a gene. The CDR3 coding sequence is TGCGCCAGCAGCCAGCGGACAGGGCTGGAGACCCAGTACTTC. Translation: CASSQRTGLETQYF.

Within the sample, this clonotype is medium-sized. The J gene is TRBJ1-6, the V gene TRBV7-3; the D is unclear. This CDR3 is built from 13 residues. Per the germline V gene, CDR1 is SGHTA and CDR2 is FQGTGA. V was cut by 6 bases and J by 7 bases, with 10 bases left in between. CDR3 loop: CASSRLWNSPLHF. CDR3 nucleotides: TGTGCCAGCAGTCGATTATGGAATTCACCCCTCCACTTT.

This clonotype ranks as large. The chain uses TRBV20-1 and TRBJ2-1, with 9 bases fitting TRBD2. CDR3 length: 18 amino acids. The V gene's germline CDR1 is DFQATT and CDR2 SNEGSKA (reference sequence). Trimming removed 0 bases from V and 0 bases from J; junction bases left unmatched: 9. Written as DNA, the CDR3 is TGCAGTGCTAGAGATGGGAGACTAGCGGTTTCCTCCTACAATGAGCAGTTCTTC. Translated: CSARDGRLAVSSYNEQFF.

This clonotype is categorized as medium-sized. This chain connects TRBV7-6 to TRBJ1-1, with a weak D call TRBD1 (5 bases). The CDR3 sequence is 15 residues long. Deletions cut 3 bases from V and 1 base from J, with 12 bases between. In germline, CDR1 is SGHVS, CDR2 FNYEAQ. The CDR3 region has the DNA TGTGCCAGCAGCTTGGGGACGGGGCCGAACACTGAAGCTTTCTTT. Its translation: CASSLGTGPNTEAFF.

This chain connects TRBV10-2 to TRBJ2-7; no firm D call. With 8 bases removed from V and 2 bases from J, the gap between germline ends came to 7 bases. Germline V CDR1 and CDR2: WSHSY, SAAADI. The CDR3 is 11 amino acids. CDR3 loop: CASGSPYEQYF. The CDR3 DNA reads TGCGCCAGCGGGTCCCCCTACGAGCAGTACTTC.

CDR3 amino acids: CASSPDRERSQPQHF. The CDR3 DNA reads as TGTGCCAGCAGCCCGGACAGGGAGCGGAGTCAGCCCCAGCATTTT. This chain connects TRBV7-2 to TRBJ1-5; 8 bases agree with TRBD1. Germline trimming cut 5 bases from V and 6 bases from J; bases unmatched to any gene: 9. The CDR3 spans 15 residues. Germline CDR1 SGHTA, CDR2 FQGNSA.

Judged by abundance, this clonotype is medium-sized. The rearrangement links TRBV3-1 to TRBJ2-7; 8 positions agree with TRBD1. Germline V gene data show CDR1 as LGHDT and CDR2 as YNNKEL (reference sequence). V gave up 0 bases and J gave up 7 bases; unmatched junction bases: 20. CDR3 size: 19 residues. The CDR3: CASSQDPRTGYPFSGEQYV. DNA for the CDR3: TGTGCCAGCAGCCAAGATCCCCGGACAGGGTATCCATTTTCGGGGGAGCAGTACGTC.

V is TRBV18 and J is TRBJ2-7; tentative D call: TRBD1 (5 bases). From germline, CDR1 is KGHSH and CDR2 LQKENI. The CDR3 spans 15 residues. Trimming shortened V by 3 bases and J by 0 bases, and 12 bases separated the two germline ends. The chain's CDR3 is CASSPMRDSSYEQYF. For the CDR3, the DNA is TGTGCCAGCTCACCGATGAGAGACAGCTCCTACGAGCAGTACTTC.

The gene calls are TRBV6-4 and TRBJ2-6; TRBD1 aligns across 8 bases. Germline-derived CDR1 and CDR2 are MRHNA and SNTAGT. The CDR3 sequence is 16 residues long. J was trimmed by 2 bases and V by 0 bases; bases with no gene match: 0. In nucleotides, the CDR3 is TGTGCCAGCAGTGACTCGACAGGGGCTGGGGCCAACGTCCTGACTTTC. This codes for CASSDSTGAGANVLTF.

CDR3 in DNA: TGTGCCAGCAGCTCACCGACAGGGCGCAACGAGCAGTACGTC. Translated, it gives CASSSPTGRNEQYV. The V call is TRBV28, the J call TRBJ2-7; 7 positions match TRBD1. This CDR3 has 14 amino acids. J gave up 5 bases and V 6 bases, and 10 bases lay outside the gene matches. Germline CDR1 and CDR2: MDHEN and SYDVKM.

In its sample, this clonotype is medium-sized (0.01 to 0.1%). The chain links TRBV4-2 to TRBJ2-7; 9 nucleotides line up with TRBD2. The germline gives CDR1 LGHNA, CDR2 YNFKEQ. V gave up 0 bases and J gave up 2 bases; unmatched junction bases: 20. The CDR3 has 21 amino acids. The CDR3 sequence is CASSQDRLGSLAGLVPYEQYF. CDR3 bases: TGTGCCAGCAGCCAAGACCGATTAGGGAGCCTAGCGGGGTTAGTGCCCTACGAGCAGTACTTC.

In DNA form, the CDR3 reads TGCAGCGCCCGCGGGACTAGCTTCAATGAGCAGTTCTTC. Amino acid sequence: CSARGTSFNEQFF. The chain recombines TRBV29-1 with TRBJ2-1; 9 bases are shared with TRBD2. The trim removed 7 bases at V and 6 bases at J, leaving 7 bases unmatched. CDR1 SQVTM and CDR2 ANQGSEA come from the germline V gene. The CDR3 sequence is 13 residues long.

Many counts were recorded for this clonotype. The chain recombines TRBV9 with TRBJ2-7, with D maybe TRBD1 (5 bases). The CDR3 is 13 amino acids. Germline lookup yields CDR1 SGDLS and CDR2 YYNGEE. V dropped 3 bases and J dropped 2 bases, with 9 bases sitting between them. The CDR3 coding sequence is TGTGCCAGCAGCGCCGACAGCCCCTACGAGCAGTACTTC. Translating it yields CASSADSPYEQYF.

The rearrangement uses TRBV2 and TRBJ2-3; possibly TRBD1 for D (5 bases). V lost 6 bases, J lost 4 bases, and 8 bases lay in between. This CDR3 spans 12 amino acids. Germline loops: CDR1 SNHLY, CDR2 FYNNEI. CDR3 bases: TGTGCCAGCAGGCAGGGCGCAGATACGCAGTATTTT. Amino acids: CASRQGADTQYF.

The chain employs TRBV5-1 and TRBJ2-3; a possible D gene is TRBD1 (6 bases). CDR3 length: 12 residues. The germline V and J ends were trimmed by 5 bases and 6 bases, with 10 bases remaining between them. The germline gives CDR1 SGHRS, CDR2 YFSETQ. The CDR3 DNA reads as TGCGCCAGCAGGGCAGGGGCTGATACGCAGTATTTT. As protein: CASRAGADTQYF.

Sample share makes this clonotype medium-sized. The chain recombines TRBV11-2 with TRBJ2-1; no clear D gene. CDR3 length: 14 amino acids. CDR1 and CDR2 from the germline V gene are SGHAT and FQNNGV. The V and J ends lost 2 bases and 5 bases respectively, with 10 bases between them. The DNA of the CDR3 is TGTGCCAGCAGCTTAACCCCGGACCACAATGAGCAGTTCTTC. This gives the protein CASSLTPDHNEQFF.

In this sample, this clonotype is medium-sized. The gene calls are TRBV4-3 and TRBJ2-1; D is perhaps TRBD1 (6 bases). Germline CDR1 and CDR2: LGHNA and YSLEER. V lost 1 base, J lost 1 base, and 14 bases lay in between. The CDR3 length is 17 residues. CDR3 DNA sequence: TGCGCCAGCAGCCAAGTTTCCGGGACACTTTCCTACAATGAGCAGTTCTTC. Translation: CASSQVSGTLSYNEQFF.